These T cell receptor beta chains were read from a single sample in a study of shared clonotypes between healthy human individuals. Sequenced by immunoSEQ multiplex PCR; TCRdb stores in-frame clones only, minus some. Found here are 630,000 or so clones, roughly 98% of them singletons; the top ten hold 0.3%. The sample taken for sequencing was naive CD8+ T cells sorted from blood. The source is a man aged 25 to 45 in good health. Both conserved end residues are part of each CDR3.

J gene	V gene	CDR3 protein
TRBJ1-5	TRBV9	CASSDSGGPDQPQHF
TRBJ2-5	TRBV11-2	CASSPSLGTETQYF
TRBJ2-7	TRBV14	CASSQEAQTTYEQYF
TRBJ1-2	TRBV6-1	CASSGVANDGYTF
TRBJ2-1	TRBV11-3	CASSPRDSSSYNEQFF
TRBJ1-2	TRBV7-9	CASRTIRDTKEGYGYTF
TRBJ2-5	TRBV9	CASSLGLAGDETQYF
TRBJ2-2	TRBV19	CASSYGSGELFF
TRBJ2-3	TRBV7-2	CASSLWGGPTDTQYF
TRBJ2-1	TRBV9	CASSVVGLAGPNPTNEQFF
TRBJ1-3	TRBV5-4	CASSLGTAGNTIYF
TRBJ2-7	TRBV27	CASRPSLGGGAYEQYF
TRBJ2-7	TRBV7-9	CASSLEGTGSGPQYF
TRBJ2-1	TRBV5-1	CASRLADNEQFF
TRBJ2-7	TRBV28	CASSLRDRVGEQYF
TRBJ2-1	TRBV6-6	CASSSGNEQFF
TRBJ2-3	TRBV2	CASRDHFGRTSTDTQYF
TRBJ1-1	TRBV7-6	CASSAGTGNTEAFF
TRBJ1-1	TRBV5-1	CASSSGVNTEAFF
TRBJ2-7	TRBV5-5	CASSFRDTNSYEQYF
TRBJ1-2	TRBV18	CATPGEGQNNYGYTF
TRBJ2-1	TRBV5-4	CASSWGRNEQFF
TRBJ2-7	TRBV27	CASSLADSYEQYF
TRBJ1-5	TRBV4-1	CASSQEEGANQPQHF
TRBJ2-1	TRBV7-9	CASSLLAGSGRSYNEQFF
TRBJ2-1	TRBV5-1	CASSPAVAGGPEQFF
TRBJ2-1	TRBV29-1	CSVDGSGVYNEQFF
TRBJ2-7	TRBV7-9	CASTGEGYEQYF
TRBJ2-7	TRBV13	CASSNSGSYEQYF
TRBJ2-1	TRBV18	CASSSPSLAGTGVYNEQFF
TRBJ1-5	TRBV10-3	CAISESGQGVNQPQHF
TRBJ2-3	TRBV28	CASSPGQSRHTDTQYF
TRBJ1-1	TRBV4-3	CASSLRGFGLNTEAFF